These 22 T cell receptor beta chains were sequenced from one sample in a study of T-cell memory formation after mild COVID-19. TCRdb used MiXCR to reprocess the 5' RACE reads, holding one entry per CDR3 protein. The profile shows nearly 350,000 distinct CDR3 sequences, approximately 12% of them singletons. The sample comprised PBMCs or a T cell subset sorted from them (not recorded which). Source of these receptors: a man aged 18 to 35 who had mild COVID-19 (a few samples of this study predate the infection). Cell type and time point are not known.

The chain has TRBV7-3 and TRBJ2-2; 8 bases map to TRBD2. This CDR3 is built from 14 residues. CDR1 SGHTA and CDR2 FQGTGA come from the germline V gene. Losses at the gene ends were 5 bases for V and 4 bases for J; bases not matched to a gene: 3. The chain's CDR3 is CASSNRGGTGELFF. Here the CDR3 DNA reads TGTGCCAGCAGCAATCGGGGGGGCACCGGGGAGCTGTTTTTT.

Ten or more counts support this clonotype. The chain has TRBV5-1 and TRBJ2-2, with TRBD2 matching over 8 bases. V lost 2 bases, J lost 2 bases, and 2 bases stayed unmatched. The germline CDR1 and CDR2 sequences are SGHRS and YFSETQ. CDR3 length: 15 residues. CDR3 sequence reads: CASSLTSGNTGELFF. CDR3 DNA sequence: TGCGCCAGCAGCTTAACTAGCGGAAACACCGGGGAGCTGTTTTTT.

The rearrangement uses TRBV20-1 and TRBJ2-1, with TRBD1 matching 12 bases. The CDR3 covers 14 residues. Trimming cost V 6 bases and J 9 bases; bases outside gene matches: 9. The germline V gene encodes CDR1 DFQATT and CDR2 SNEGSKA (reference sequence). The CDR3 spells CSAPGQGAQGEQFF. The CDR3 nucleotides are TGCAGTGCACCGGGACAGGGGGCGCAGGGTGAGCAGTTCTTC.

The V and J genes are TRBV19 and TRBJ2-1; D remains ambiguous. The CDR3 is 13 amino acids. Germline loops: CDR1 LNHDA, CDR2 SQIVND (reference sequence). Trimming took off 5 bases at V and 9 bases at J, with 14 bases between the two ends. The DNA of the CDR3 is TGTGCCAGTAGTGTTGTCGGGCGGACTGAGCAGTTCTTC. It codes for CASSVVGRTEQFF.

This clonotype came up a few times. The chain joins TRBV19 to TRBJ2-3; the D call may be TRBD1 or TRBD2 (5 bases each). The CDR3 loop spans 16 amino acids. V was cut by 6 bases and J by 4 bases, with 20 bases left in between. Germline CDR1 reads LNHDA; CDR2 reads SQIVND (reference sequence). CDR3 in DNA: TGTGCCAGTAGCAGGGACCCCGCAGCGGCGGCAGATACGCAGTATTTT. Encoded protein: CASSRDPAAAADTQYF.

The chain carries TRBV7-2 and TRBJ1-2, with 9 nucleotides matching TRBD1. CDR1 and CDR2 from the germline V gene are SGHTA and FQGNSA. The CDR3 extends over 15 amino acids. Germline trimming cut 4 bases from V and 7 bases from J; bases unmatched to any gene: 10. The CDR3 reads CASSSRGQGFGGYTF. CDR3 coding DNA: TGTGCCAGCAGCTCGAGGGGACAGGGTTTTGGTGGCTACACCTTC.

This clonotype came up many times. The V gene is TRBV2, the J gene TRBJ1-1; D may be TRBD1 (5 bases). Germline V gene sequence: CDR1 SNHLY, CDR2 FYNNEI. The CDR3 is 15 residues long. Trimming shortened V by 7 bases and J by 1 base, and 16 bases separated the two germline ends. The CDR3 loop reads CASTPVRTPNTEAFF. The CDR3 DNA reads TGTGCCAGCACACCGGTACGGACACCGAACACTGAAGCTTTCTTT.

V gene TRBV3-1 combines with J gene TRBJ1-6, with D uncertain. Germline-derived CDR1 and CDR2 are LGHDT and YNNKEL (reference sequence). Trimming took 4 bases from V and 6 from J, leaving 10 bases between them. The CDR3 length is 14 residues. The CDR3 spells CASSRNFGNSPLHF. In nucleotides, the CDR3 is TGTGCCAGCAGCCGCAACTTCGGTAATTCACCCCTCCACTTT.

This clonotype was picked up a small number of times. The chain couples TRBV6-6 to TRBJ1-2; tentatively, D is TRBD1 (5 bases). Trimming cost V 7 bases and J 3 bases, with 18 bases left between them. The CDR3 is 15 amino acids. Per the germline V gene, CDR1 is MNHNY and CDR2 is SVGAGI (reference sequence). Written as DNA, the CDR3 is TGTGCCAGCACTTTACTGGTATTAGGGGACTATGGCTACACCTTC. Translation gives CASTLLVLGDYGYTF.

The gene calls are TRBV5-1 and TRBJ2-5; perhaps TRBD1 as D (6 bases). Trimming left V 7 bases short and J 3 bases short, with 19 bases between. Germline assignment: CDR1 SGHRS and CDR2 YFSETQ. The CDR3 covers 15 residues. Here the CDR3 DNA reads TGCGCCAGCCGGCGGGCCCCACCAGGGGAAGAGACCCAGTACTTC. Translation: CASRRAPPGEETQYF.

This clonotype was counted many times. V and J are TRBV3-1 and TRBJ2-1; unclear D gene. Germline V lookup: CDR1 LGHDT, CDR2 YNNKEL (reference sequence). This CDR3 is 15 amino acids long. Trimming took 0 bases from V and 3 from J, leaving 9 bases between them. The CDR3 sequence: CASSQDGNSYNEQFF. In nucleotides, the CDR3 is TGTGCCAGCAGCCAAGATGGTAACAGCTACAATGAGCAGTTCTTC.

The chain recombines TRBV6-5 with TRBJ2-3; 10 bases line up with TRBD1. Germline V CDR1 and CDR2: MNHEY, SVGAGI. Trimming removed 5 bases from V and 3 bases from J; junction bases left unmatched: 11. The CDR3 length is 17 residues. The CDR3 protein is CASSMGQGLGPTDTQYF. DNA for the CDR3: TGTGCCAGCAGTATGGGACAGGGGCTGGGGCCGACAGATACGCAGTATTTT.

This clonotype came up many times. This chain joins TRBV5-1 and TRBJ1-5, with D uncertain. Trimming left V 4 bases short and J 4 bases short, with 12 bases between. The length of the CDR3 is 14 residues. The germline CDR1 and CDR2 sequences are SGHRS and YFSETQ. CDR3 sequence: CASSPGVGNQPQHF. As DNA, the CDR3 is TGCGCCAGCAGCCCCGGTGTTGGGAATCAGCCCCAGCATTTT.

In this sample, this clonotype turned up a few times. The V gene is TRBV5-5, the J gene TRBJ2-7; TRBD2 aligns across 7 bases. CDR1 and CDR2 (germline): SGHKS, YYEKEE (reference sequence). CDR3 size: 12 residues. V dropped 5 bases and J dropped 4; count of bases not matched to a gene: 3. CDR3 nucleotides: TGTGCCAGCAGAGGGAGGGCATACGAGCAGTACGTC. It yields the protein CASRGRAYEQYV.

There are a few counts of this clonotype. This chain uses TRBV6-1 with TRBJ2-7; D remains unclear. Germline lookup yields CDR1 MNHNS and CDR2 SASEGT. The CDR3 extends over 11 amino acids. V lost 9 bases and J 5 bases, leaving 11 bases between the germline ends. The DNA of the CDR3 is TGTGCCAGTTCGCCGGGTCACGAGCAGTACGTC. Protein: CASSPGHEQYV.

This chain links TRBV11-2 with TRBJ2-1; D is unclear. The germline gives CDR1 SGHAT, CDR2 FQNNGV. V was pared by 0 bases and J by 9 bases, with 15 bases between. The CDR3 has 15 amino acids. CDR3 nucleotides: TGTGCCAGCAGCTTAGAGGGCGCCGGTTATGGTGAGCAGTTCTTC. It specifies CASSLEGAGYGEQFF. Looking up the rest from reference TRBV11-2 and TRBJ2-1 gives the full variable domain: EAGVAQSPRYKIIEKRQSVAFWCNPISGHATLYWYQQILGQGPKLLIQFQNNGVVDDSQLPKDRFSAERLKGVDSTLKIQPAKLEDSAVYLCASSLEGAGYGEQFFGPGTRLTVL.

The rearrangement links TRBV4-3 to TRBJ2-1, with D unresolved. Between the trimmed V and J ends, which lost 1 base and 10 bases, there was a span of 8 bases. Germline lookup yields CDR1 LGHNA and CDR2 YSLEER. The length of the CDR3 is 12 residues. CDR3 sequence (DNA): TGCGCCAGCAGCCAAGGGCGACTCGAGCAGTTCTTC. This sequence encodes CASSQGRLEQFF.

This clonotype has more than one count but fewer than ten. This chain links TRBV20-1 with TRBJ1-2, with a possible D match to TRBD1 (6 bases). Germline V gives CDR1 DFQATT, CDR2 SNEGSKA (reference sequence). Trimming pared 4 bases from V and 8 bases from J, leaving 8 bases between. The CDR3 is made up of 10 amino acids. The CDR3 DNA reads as TGCAGTGCTACAGGGGCCGGCTACACCTTC. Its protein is CSATGAGYTF.

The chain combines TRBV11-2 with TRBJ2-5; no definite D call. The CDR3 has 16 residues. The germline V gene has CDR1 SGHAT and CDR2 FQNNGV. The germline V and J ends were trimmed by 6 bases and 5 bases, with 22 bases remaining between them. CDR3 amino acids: CASRGWVSPLGETQYF. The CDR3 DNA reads TGTGCCAGCAGGGGGTGGGTTAGCCCCCTCGGGGAGACCCAGTACTTC.

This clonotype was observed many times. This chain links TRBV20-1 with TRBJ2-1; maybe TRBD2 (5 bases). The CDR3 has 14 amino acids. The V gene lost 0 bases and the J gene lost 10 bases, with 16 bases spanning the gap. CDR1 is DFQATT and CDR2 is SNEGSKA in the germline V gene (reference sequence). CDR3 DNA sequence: TGCAGTGCTAGAGACCCTCAGACCGGGGAGGAGCAGTTCTTC. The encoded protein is CSARDPQTGEEQFF.

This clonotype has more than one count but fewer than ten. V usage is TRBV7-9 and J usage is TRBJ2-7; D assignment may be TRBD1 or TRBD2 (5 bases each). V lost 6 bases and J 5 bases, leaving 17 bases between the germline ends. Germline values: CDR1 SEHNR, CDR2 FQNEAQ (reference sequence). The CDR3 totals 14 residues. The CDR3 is CASSYPGAVHEQYF. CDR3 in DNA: TGTGCCAGCAGTTATCCCGGGGCAGTCCACGAGCAGTACTTC.

The CDR3 loop reads CASSLAGTPSPAGDYGYTF. The DNA of the CDR3 is TGCGCCAGCAGCTTGGCCGGGACGCCATCGCCGGCCGGGGACTATGGCTACACCTTC. This rearrangement joins TRBV5-1 to TRBJ1-2; possible D gene TRBD1, 5 bases. Germline V CDR1 and CDR2: SGHRS, YFSETQ. The CDR3 loop spans 19 amino acids. V shed 0 bases and J shed 3 bases, with 24 bases lying between them.